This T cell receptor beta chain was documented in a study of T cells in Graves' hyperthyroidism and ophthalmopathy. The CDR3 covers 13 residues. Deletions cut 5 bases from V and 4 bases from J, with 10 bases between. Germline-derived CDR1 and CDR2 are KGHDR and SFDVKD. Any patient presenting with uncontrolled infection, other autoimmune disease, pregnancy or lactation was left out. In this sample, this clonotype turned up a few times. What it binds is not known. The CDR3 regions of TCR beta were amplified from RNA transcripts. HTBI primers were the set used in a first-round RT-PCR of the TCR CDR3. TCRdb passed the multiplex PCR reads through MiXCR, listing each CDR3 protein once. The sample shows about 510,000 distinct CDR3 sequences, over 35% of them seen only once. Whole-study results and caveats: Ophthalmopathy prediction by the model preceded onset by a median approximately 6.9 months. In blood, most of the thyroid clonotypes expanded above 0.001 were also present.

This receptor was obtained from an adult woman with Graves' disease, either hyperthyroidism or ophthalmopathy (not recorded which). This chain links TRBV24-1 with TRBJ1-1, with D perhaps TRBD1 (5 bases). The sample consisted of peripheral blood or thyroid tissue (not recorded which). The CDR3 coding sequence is TGTGCCACCAGTGCAGATGGGACCACTGAAGCTTTCTTT. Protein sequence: CATSADGTTEAFF.